The 3 T cell receptor beta chains below come from one sample, sequenced in a study of B cell selection in AIRE deficiency. Sorting defined conventional CD4 T cells as CD4+CD127+. The table came from immunoSEQ multiplex PCR; TCRdb's copy has only in-frame clones and leaves some out. The sample carries 20,000 to 30,000 clones, 90% to 96% recorded once. Sequencing was done on a sample of CD4+CD127+ conventional T cells sorted from PBMCs. All receptors derive from a human donor in good health.

The chain combines TRBV11-2 with TRBJ1-1; D uncertain. The length of the CDR3 is 15 residues. Germline lookup yields CDR1 SGHAT and CDR2 FQNNGV. V lost 5 bases and J 1 base, leaving 14 bases between the germline ends. The CDR3 nucleotides are TGTGCCAGCAGCCCAAGTGGACTGACGAACACTGAAGCTTTCTTT. As protein: CASSPSGLTNTEAFF.

Points on this clone: A read error is likely, as this CDR3 ends without the conserved phenylalanine or tryptophan. The limits of the CDR3 on the DNA are not certain, so only TCRdb's listed CDR3 is given. The V and J genes are TRBV7-2 and TRBJ2-3. Germline V gene data show CDR1 as SGHTA and CDR2 as FQGNSA. The CDR3 has 14 residues if both end residues are counted. CDR3 region: CASSLGPDTVPTWV.

The chain has TRBV5-1 and TRBJ2-7, with 7 bases aligning to TRBD1. This CDR3 region has 14 residues. Trimming took 4 bases from V and 4 from J; bases not matched to a gene: 8. Germline CDR1 and CDR2: SGHRS and YFSETQ. CDR3 nucleotides: TGCGCCAGCAGCCCGAGACAGGGTCGGTACGAGCAGTACTTC. As protein: CASSPRQGRYEQYF.